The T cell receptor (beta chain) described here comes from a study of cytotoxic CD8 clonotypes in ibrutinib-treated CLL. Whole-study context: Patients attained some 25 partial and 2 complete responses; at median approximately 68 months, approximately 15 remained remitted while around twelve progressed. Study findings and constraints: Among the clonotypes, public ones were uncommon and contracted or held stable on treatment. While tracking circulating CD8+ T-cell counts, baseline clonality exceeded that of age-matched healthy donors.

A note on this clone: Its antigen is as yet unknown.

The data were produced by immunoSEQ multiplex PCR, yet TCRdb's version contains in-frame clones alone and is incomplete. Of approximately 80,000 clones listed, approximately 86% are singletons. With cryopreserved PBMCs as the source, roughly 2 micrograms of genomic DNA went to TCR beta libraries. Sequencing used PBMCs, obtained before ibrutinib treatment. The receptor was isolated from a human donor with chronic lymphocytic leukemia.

DNA for the CDR3: TGTGCCAGCAGTTTAAGTAACTCCTACAATGAGCAGTTCTTC. It codes for CASSLSNSYNEQFF. V gene TRBV6-5 combines with J gene TRBJ2-1; D uncertain. Germline loops: CDR1 MNHEY, CDR2 SVGAGI. Between the trimmed V and J ends, which lost 4 bases and 0 bases, there was a span of 7 bases. CDR3 length: 14 amino acids.